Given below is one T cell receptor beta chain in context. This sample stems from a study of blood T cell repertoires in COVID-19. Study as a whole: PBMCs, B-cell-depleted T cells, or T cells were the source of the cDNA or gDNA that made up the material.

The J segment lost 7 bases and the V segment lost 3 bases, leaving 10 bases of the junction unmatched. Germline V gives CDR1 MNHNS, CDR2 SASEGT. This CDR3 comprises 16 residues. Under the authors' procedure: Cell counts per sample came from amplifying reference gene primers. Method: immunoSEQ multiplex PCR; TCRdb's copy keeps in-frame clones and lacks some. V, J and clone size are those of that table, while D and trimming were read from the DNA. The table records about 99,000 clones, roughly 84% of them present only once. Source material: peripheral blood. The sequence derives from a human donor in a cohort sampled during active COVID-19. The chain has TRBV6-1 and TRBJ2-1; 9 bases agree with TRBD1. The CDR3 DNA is TGTGCCAGCAGTGACCTCGGGACAGGGAACCCAAATGAGCAGTTCTTC. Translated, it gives CASSDLGTGNPNEQFF.